Listed below are T cell receptor beta chains from one sample, sequenced in a study of blood T cell repertoires in COVID-19. The assay was immunoSEQ multiplex PCR, and TCRdb's table has in-frame clones only and misses some. The table shows just over 300,000 clones, with around 89% occurring only once. Specimen: PBMCs or T cells enriched from blood (not recorded which). The receptors were gathered from a woman aged 35 to 49 who had recovered from COVID-19. The CDR3 runs from the conserved cysteine through the conserved F or W. The D gene is left open where the match is weak. Rows give clone size only sometimes, using once, few, many, or a class for an expanded clone.

DNA,CDR3,size,length,V,J,D
TGTGCCTGGAGAGGGGCTCCGTATGGGTCTGGAAACACCATATATTTT,CAWRGAPYGSGNTIYF,NA,16,TRBV30,TRBJ1-3,NA
TGTGCCAGCAGAGCGGGGGGAAGTAATGAGCAGTTCTTC,CASRAGGSNEQFF,few,13,TRBV28,TRBJ2-1,TRBD2
TGTGCCAGCAGCTTGGCCGGGGACTTCACGGAGACCCAGTACTTC,CASSLAGDFTETQYF,once,15,TRBV5-4,TRBJ2-5,NA
TGTGCCAGCAAGGAGGGGGCGGGCCTCCCCTACGAGCAGTACTTC,CASKEGAGLPYEQYF,few,15,TRBV27,TRBJ2-7,NA
TGCGCCAGCAGCTTGACGCAGTTCTACAATGAGCAGTTCTTC,CASSLTQFYNEQFF,NA,14,TRBV5-1,TRBJ2-1,NA
TGCGCCAGCAGCTTCTCCGGGGACAGGTACGAGCAGTACTTC,CASSFSGDRYEQYF,NA,14,TRBV5-1,TRBJ2-7,TRBD1
TGTGCCAGCAGCCCAAGAAGCGGGAAGGTGGAGACCCAGTACTTC,CASSPRSGKVETQYF,NA,15,TRBV2,TRBJ2-5,TRBD2
TGTGCCTGGACACCAGGACTAGCGGGATTAGGGGAGACCCAGTACTTC,CAWTPGLAGLGETQYF,NA,16,TRBV30,TRBJ2-5,TRBD2
TGTGCCAGCAGTTTATGGGCGGGAGGTGAACTGTTTTTT,CASSLWAGGELFF,NA,13,TRBV28,TRBJ1-4,NA
TGTGCCAGCGCCGCTTCAGGGGCTGGGGCCAACGTCCTGACTTTC,CASAASGAGANVLTF,NA,15,TRBV28,TRBJ2-6,NA
TGTGCCAGCAGTTCCCCCGGGACAGCAACCTCCTACGAGCAGTACTTC,CASSSPGTATSYEQYF,NA,16,TRBV2,TRBJ2-7,TRBD1
TGTGCCAGTAGCCCGACAGGGGACAATCAGCCCCAGCATTTT,CASSPTGDNQPQHF,NA,14,TRBV19,TRBJ1-5,TRBD1
TGTGCCAGTAGCCCCGCAGGATTAACCGGGGAGCTGTTTTTT,CASSPAGLTGELFF,NA,14,TRBV19,TRBJ2-2,NA
TGTGCCAGCAGCTTGTTCACGGGAGGGAACACTGAAGCTTTCTTT,CASSLFTGGNTEAFF,NA,15,TRBV5-4,TRBJ1-1,NA
TGTGCCAGCAGCTGGGACAGGGCCACATACGAGCAGTACTTC,CASSWDRATYEQYF,few,14,TRBV5-6,TRBJ2-7,TRBD1
TGTGCCAGCAGCCGGGACACCAACTATGGCTACACCTTC,CASSRDTNYGYTF,NA,13,TRBV28,TRBJ1-2,NA
TGTGCCAGCAGCTTAGGAGTGGACAGAACTAACTATGGCTACACCTTC,CASSLGVDRTNYGYTF,NA,16,TRBV7-9,TRBJ1-2,NA
TGTGCCAGCAGGGCAACGACAGGGAGAAGGGTGAACACTGAAGCTTTCTTT,CASRATTGRRVNTEAFF,NA,17,TRBV2,TRBJ1-1,TRBD1
TGTGCCAGCAGCCAGACAGGGAGGGGCTACACCTTC,CASSQTGRGYTF,NA,12,TRBV6-2/TRBV6-3,TRBJ1-2,TRBD1
TGTGCCTGGAGTGGCGGGAACTATGGCTACACCTTC,CAWSGGNYGYTF,NA,12,TRBV30,TRBJ1-2,NA
TGTGCCAGCAGCCCCGACAGGGGGCGGACTGAAGCTTTCTTT,CASSPDRGRTEAFF,NA,14,TRBV2,TRBJ1-1,TRBD1
TGTGCCAGCACCTCTGAAGCGGGCCGCTCCTACGAGCAGTACTTC,CASTSEAGRSYEQYF,once,15,TRBV11-2,TRBJ2-7,NA
TGTGCCAGCTCGGTCTACAGGGGCAACGAGCAGTACTTC,CASSVYRGNEQYF,NA,13,TRBV25-1,TRBJ2-7,TRBD1
TGTGCCAGCAGCGTACGAGCGGGGGGGCCTTCCTACGAGCAGTACTTC,CASSVRAGGPSYEQYF,NA,16,TRBV9,TRBJ2-7,TRBD2
TGTGCCTGGAGTCCTACAGGCGTCGATGGCTACACCTTC,CAWSPTGVDGYTF,NA,13,TRBV30,TRBJ1-2,NA
TGTGCCAGCAGCCAAGAGAGACTAGCGGGAGTAGAGCAGTACTTC,CASSQERLAGVEQYF,NA,15,TRBV4-2,TRBJ2-7,TRBD2
TGCGCCAGCAGCTTGGTGGGCGGGCAAACCTACAATGAGCAGTTCTTC,CASSLVGGQTYNEQFF,NA,16,TRBV5-1,TRBJ2-1,NA
TGTGCCACCAGCAGAGATCAACTAGCAGAAACCCAGTACTTC,CATSRDQLAETQYF,NA,14,TRBV15,TRBJ2-5,NA
TGTGCCAGCAGTGAATCTAGGCCGGGGAATGAAAAACTGTTTTTT,CASSESRPGNEKLFF,NA,15,TRBV2,TRBJ1-4,NA
TGTGCCAGCAGCCCGGGACTAGCGGGAGTGGCCGGGGAGCTGTTTTTT,CASSPGLAGVAGELFF,NA,16,TRBV7-9,TRBJ2-2,TRBD2
TGTGCCAGCTCACCTGGGACAGGGGTAGACACCATATATTTT,CASSPGTGVDTIYF,NA,14,TRBV18,TRBJ1-3,TRBD1
TGCGCCAGCAGCTTGGATGGACAGGGATACGAGCAGTACTTC,CASSLDGQGYEQYF,NA,14,TRBV5-1,TRBJ2-7,TRBD1
TGTGCCAGCAGGGCGGGAAGCAATCAGCCCCAGCATTTT,CASRAGSNQPQHF,NA,13,TRBV7-2,TRBJ1-5,NA
TGTGCCAGCAGCCCCAGGGGGCTAGGAGATGGCTACACCTTC,CASSPRGLGDGYTF,NA,14,TRBV28,TRBJ1-2,TRBD1
TGTGCCAGCAGCCGAGGATACGAGCAGTACTTC,CASSRGYEQYF,NA,11,TRBV5-4,TRBJ2-7,NA
TGTGCCAGCAGACCTAGCGGGGCCGCGGCAGATACGCAGTATTTT,CASRPSGAAADTQYF,NA,15,TRBV7-3,TRBJ2-3,TRBD2
TGTGCCAGCAGCGAAGCCGACCGGGAAAAGTACGAGCAGTACTTC,CASSEADREKYEQYF,once,15,TRBV21-1,TRBJ2-7,NA
TGTGCCAGCACTGCATGGAGCGGGGGGGCTGGCGGGGAGCTGTTTTTT,CASTAWSGGAGGELFF,few,16,TRBV28,TRBJ2-2,TRBD2
TGTGCTAGTGGTTTGGAGGACAGGAGGCGGAGTCGATTCTTT,CASGLEDRRRSRFF,NA,14,TRBV12-5,TRBJ1-1,TRBD1
TGTGCCAGCTGGGGGGGCGGACACACAGATACGCAGTATTTT,CASWGGGHTDTQYF,NA,14,TRBV7-9,TRBJ2-3,NA
TGTGCCAGCAGCTCCCAGGGGGATTCACCCCTCCACTTT,CASSSQGDSPLHF,once,13,TRBV7-2,TRBJ1-6,TRBD1
TGTGCCATCAGTGAGTCCTCCGGACTGGCCTCCTACGAGCAGTACTTC,CAISESSGLASYEQYF,NA,16,TRBV10-3,TRBJ2-7,NA
TGTGCCAGCAGTTACGGCGGGGGGGCCTACGAGCAGTACTTC,CASSYGGGAYEQYF,NA,14,TRBV6-2/TRBV6-3,TRBJ2-7,TRBD2
TGTGCCAGCACCCGACAGTCCTATGGCTACACCTTC,CASTRQSYGYTF,NA,12,TRBV2,TRBJ1-2,NA
TGTGCCAGCAGCCCCCCTTTTGGGACAGGGAGCTCTGGGGCCAACGTCCTGACTTTC,CASSPPFGTGSSGANVLTF,NA,19,TRBV7-3,TRBJ2-6,TRBD1
TGTGCCAGCAGCTCGCGACAGGTAGCCAATTCACCCCTCCACTTT,CASSSRQVANSPLHF,NA,15,TRBV5-4,TRBJ1-6,NA
TGTGCCAGCAGTTTTACAGGGGCGGATGAAAAACTGTTTTTT,CASSFTGADEKLFF,once,14,TRBV27,TRBJ1-4,TRBD1
TGTGCCAGAAGCTTGGGGCGAGACAGGGACCCAATCTTCCAAGAGACCCAGTACTTC,CARSLGRDRDPIFQETQYF,NA,19,TRBV5-3,TRBJ2-5,TRBD1
TGCGCCAGCAGCCAAGTTCGCGGGGACTATGGCTACACCTTC,CASSQVRGDYGYTF,NA,14,TRBV4-3,TRBJ1-2,NA
TGTGCCAGCAGCCGCGCGGGGGGGAACTACAATGAGCAGTTCTTC,CASSRAGGNYNEQFF,NA,15,TRBV3-1/TRBV3-2,TRBJ2-1,TRBD2
TGTGCCAGTAGTATAGGGGCCTACGCCGAGCAGTACTTC,CASSIGAYAEQYF,once,13,TRBV19,TRBJ2-7,NA
TGTGCCAGCAGCTTGGAACAGGGTAGAGAGCAGTACTTC,CASSLEQGREQYF,NA,13,TRBV5-4,TRBJ2-7,NA
TGTGCCAGTAGTGTTTGGACAGGGGGCGATCCTGGCTACACCTTC,CASSVWTGGDPGYTF,NA,15,TRBV19,TRBJ1-2,TRBD1
TGTGCCAGCAGGGATAGGGGGCGAACCACGGGGGAGCTGTTTTTT,CASRDRGRTTGELFF,NA,15,TRBV7-2,TRBJ2-2,TRBD1
TGTGCCAGCAGTCGTCGAGGACTAGCGGGGGGGCGGCAAGAGACCCAGTACTTC,CASSRRGLAGGRQETQYF,once,18,TRBV28,TRBJ2-5,TRBD2
TGTGCCAGCAGCTTAAGCACAGGGCCGGATACGCAGTATTTT,CASSLSTGPDTQYF,NA,14,TRBV11-3,TRBJ2-3,NA
TGCGCCAGCAGCCAAGGAGGCCGCGGCGGACTAAACATTCAGTACTTC,CASSQGGRGGLNIQYF,NA,16,TRBV4-1,TRBJ2-4,NA
TGTGCCAGCGGGTTGACAGGGAAAGAGACCCAGTACTTC,CASGLTGKETQYF,NA,13,TRBV12-3/TRBV12-4,TRBJ2-5,TRBD1
TGTGCCACCGGGGAGGGGCTAGAGAAGGTCAATGAGCAGTTCTTC,CATGEGLEKVNEQFF,NA,15,TRBV15,TRBJ2-1,TRBD2